The clone carrying this T cell receptor beta chain was picked up a small number of times. The entry originates in a study of blood T cells in healthy people across ages. Then a second PCR, running roughly 7 to 11 cycles, was carried out with a sample-barcoded 5' primer and a J-beta primer mix. MiXCR was run by TCRdb on the 5' RACE reads, yielding one entry per CDR3 protein. The table records about 1.4 million distinct CDR3 sequences, roughly 60% of them present only once. The sequenced sample consisted of blood. This clonotype originated in a man younger than 35 in good health.

CDR3 region: CASSSEKLFF. CDR3 nucleotide sequence: TGTGCCAGCAGTTCTGAAAAACTGTTTTTT. The chain joins TRBV28 to TRBJ1-4; D ambiguous. The CDR3 covers 10 residues. Trimming took 4 bases from V and 7 from J, leaving 1 base between them. The germline V gene has CDR1 MDHEN and CDR2 SYDVKM.